The 21 T cell receptor beta chains below come from one sample, sequenced in a study of cytomegalovirus exposure and HLA in healthy donors. Use of 60 Vbeta and 13 Jbeta primers characterized the PCR. Some clones are missing from TCRdb's copy, which holds only in-frame ones; the method was immunoSEQ multiplex PCR. The repertoire holds more than 85,000 clones, with 75% to 85% as singletons. Sequences were obtained from PBMCs. These receptors were obtained from a woman between 50 and 59 years old in good health and CMV-seropositive.

In DNA, the CDR3 is TGTGCCTGGAGTGTATCCTCGGATCAGCCCCAGCATTTT. Its protein product is CAWSVSSDQPQHF. The V call is TRBV30, the J call TRBJ1-5; D gene uncertain. The germline V gene encodes CDR1 GTSNPN and CDR2 SVGIG (reference sequence). V dropped 0 bases and J dropped 5 bases, with 8 bases sitting between them. The CDR3 covers 13 residues.

The chain employs TRBV9 and TRBJ2-2; TRBD2 matches 12 bases. V trimming: 4 bases; J trimming: 3 bases; junction bases outside the gene matches: 7. The CDR3 has 17 amino acids. CDR1 and CDR2 from the germline V gene are SGDLS and YYNGEE. The CDR3 DNA is TGTGCCAGCAGCATCAGACTAGCGGGAGATGACACCGGGGAGCTGTTTTTT. Its protein is CASSIRLAGDDTGELFF. The variable domain in full, completed from reference TRBV9 and TRBJ2-2, reads DSGVTQTPKHLITATGQRVTLRCSPRSGDLSVYWYQQSLDQGLQFLIQYYNGEERAKGNILERFSAQQFPDLHSELNLSSLELGDSALYFCASSIRLAGDDTGELFFGEGSRLTVL.

The chain couples TRBV15 to TRBJ2-2; 12 bases match TRBD2. The ends lost 3 bases at V and 3 bases at J; junction bases unmatched: 2. CDR1 is LNHNV and CDR2 is YYDKDF in the germline V gene (reference sequence). This CDR3 is 16 amino acids long. CDR3 in DNA: TGTGCCACCAGCAGCAGACTAGCGGGAGACACCGGGGAGCTGTTTTTT. Translation gives CATSSRLAGDTGELFF.

The chain combines TRBV7-6 with TRBJ1-1; no clear D. There are 14 residues in the CDR3. V was trimmed by 1 base and J by 5 bases, leaving 11 bases between them. Germline loops: CDR1 SGHVS, CDR2 FNYEAQ. The chain's CDR3 is CASSLGFSVTEAFF. CDR3 in DNA: TGTGCCAGCAGCTTAGGGTTCTCGGTGACTGAAGCTTTCTTT.

The chain is built from TRBV6-1 and TRBJ1-1, with unresolved D. Trimming removed 2 bases at V and 3 bases at J, with 10 bases between. CDR1 and CDR2 from the germline V gene are MNHNS and SASEGT. There are 14 residues in the CDR3. As DNA, the CDR3 is TGTGCCAGCAGTGAAACCCCGCGGGACACTGAAGCTTTCTTT. This codes for CASSETPRDTEAFF.

About this clone itself: Additional DNA sequences in this sample encode the identical CDR3. The J gene is TRBJ2-7, the V gene TRBV27; D is unclear. Germline V gene sequence: CDR1 MNHEY, CDR2 SMNVEV (reference sequence). This CDR3 comprises 12 residues. The V and J ends lost 5 bases and 0 bases respectively, with 5 bases between them. The CDR3 sequence is CASSPSSYEQYF. CDR3 nucleotides: TGTGCCAGCAGTCCGAGCTCCTACGAGCAGTACTTC.

The chain links TRBV5-1 to TRBJ2-1; tentatively, D is TRBD2 (7 bases). The CDR3 loop spans 17 amino acids. The germline V and J ends were trimmed by 6 bases and 8 bases, with 27 bases remaining between them. CDR1 is SGHRS, CDR2 YFSETQ, per germline. The CDR3 loop reads CASTVSPGLEGGDEQFF. The CDR3 DNA reads TGCGCCAGCACCGTTTCTCCTGGACTAGAGGGGGGGGATGAGCAGTTCTTC.

The chain is built from TRBV15 and TRBJ2-1; 10 positions match TRBD2. The CDR3 covers 17 residues. Germline CDR1 reads LNHNV; CDR2 reads YYDKDF (reference sequence). Germline trimming cut 3 bases from V and 3 bases from J; bases unmatched to any gene: 8. CDR3 region: CATSSAPGTSVYNEQFF. The CDR3 nucleotides read TGTGCCACCAGCAGCGCCCCCGGGACTAGCGTCTACAATGAGCAGTTCTTC.

The rearrangement joins TRBV6-5 to TRBJ2-3; 13 bases are a match to TRBD2. After removal of 4 bases from V and 0 bases from J, the junction contained 1 base not matched to a gene. CDR1 MNHEY and CDR2 SVGAGI come from the germline V gene. This CDR3 is built from 16 residues. CDR3 coding DNA: TGTGCCAGCAGTTGGACTAGCGGGGGAAGCACAGATACGCAGTATTTT. Translation gives CASSWTSGGSTDTQYF.

About this clone: A read error is likely, as this CDR3 ends without the conserved phenylalanine or tryptophan. V and J are TRBV5-5 and TRBJ2-7; TRBD1 is a possible D gene (5 bases). Trimming took 0 bases from V and 4 from J, leaving 14 bases between them. Germline-derived CDR1 and CDR2 are SGHKS and YYEKEE (reference sequence). This CDR3 has 15 residues. The CDR3 loop is CASSLAPTVAYEQYL. CDR3 in DNA: TGTGCCAGCAGCTTGGCCCCGACAGTCGCTTACGAGCAGTACCTC.

The genes are TRBV5-1 and TRBJ2-7; 10 nucleotides agree with TRBD2. The CDR3 totals 14 residues. V gave up 4 bases and J gave up 6 bases; unmatched junction bases: 7. CDR1 and CDR2 (germline): SGHRS, YFSETQ. CDR3 DNA: TGCGCCAGCAGCATCAGCGGGGGGGCGGGCGAGCAGTACTTC. Its translation is CASSISGGAGEQYF.

The genes are TRBV11-3 and TRBJ2-7; D might be TRBD2 (5 bases). CDR1 is SGHNT, CDR2 YENEEA, per germline. The CDR3 is 14 amino acids. Trimming removed 1 base from V and 3 bases from J, with 10 bases in between. The CDR3 nucleotides read TGTGCCAGCAGCTTAGTGGACTTTCACTACGAGCAGTACTTC. Amino acids: CASSLVDFHYEQYF. The full variable domain, in which reference TRBV11-3 and TRBJ2-7 provide the parts outside the CDR3, is EAGVVQSPRYKIIEKKQPVAFWCNPISGHNTLYWYLQNLGQGPELLIRYENEEAVDDSQLPKDRFSAERLKGVDSTLKIQPAELGDSAVYLCASSLVDFHYEQYFGPGTRLTVT.

This clone has only a few counts. The chain carries TRBV7-6 and TRBJ1-2, with 8 nucleotides matching TRBD1. The V gene's germline CDR1 is SGHVS and CDR2 FNYEAQ. The CDR3 has 14 amino acids. The ends lost 5 bases at V and 6 bases at J; junction bases unmatched: 8. Written as DNA, the CDR3 is TGTGCCAGCAGCCCTAGGACAGGGTGGGATGGCTACACCTTC. Translating it yields CASSPRTGWDGYTF. The full variable domain, in which reference TRBV7-6 and TRBJ1-2 provide the parts outside the CDR3, is GAGVSQSPRYKVTKRGQDVALRCDPISGHVSLYWYRQALGQGPEFLTYFNYEAQQDKSGLPNDRFSAERPEGSISTLTIQRTEQRDSAMYRCASSPRTGWDGYTFGSGTRLTVV.

This chain uses TRBV10-3 with TRBJ1-2, with 9 bases matching TRBD1. Germline assignment: CDR1 ENHRY and CDR2 SYGVKD. This CDR3 comprises 18 residues. J was trimmed by 4 bases and V by 0 bases; bases with no gene match: 12. DNA for the CDR3: TGTGCCATCAGTGAGTCGTTGGTGAGCAAGACAGGGGGCTATGGCTACACCTTC. Amino acids: CAISESLVSKTGGYGYTF.

V gene TRBV27 combines with J gene TRBJ2-7; the D gene is possibly TRBD1 (5 bases). Germline V CDR1 and CDR2: MNHEY, SMNVEV (reference sequence). This CDR3 comprises 16 residues. V lost 0 bases and J lost 3, with 15 bases in between. The chain's CDR3 is CASSLSRQLIFYEQYF. In nucleotides, the CDR3 is TGTGCCAGCAGTTTATCGAGACAGCTGATTTTCTACGAGCAGTACTTC.

The rearrangement links TRBV7-9 to TRBJ2-7; D is possibly TRBD1 (5 bases). V lost 2 bases and J lost 0, with 20 bases in between. The CDR3 is made up of 18 amino acids. Germline V lookup: CDR1 SEHNR, CDR2 FQNEAQ (reference sequence). The CDR3 here is CASSLRPGQRVGSYEQYF. In DNA, the CDR3 is TGTGCCAGCAGCTTACGCCCCGGACAAAGGGTAGGCTCCTACGAGCAGTACTTC.

The chain has TRBV2 and TRBJ1-1; 9 bases align to TRBD1. Trimming removed 9 bases from V and 0 bases from J; junction bases left unmatched: 5. The CDR3 is 14 amino acids. Germline V gene lookup returns CDR1 SNHLY and CDR2 FYNNEI. CDR3 DNA sequence: TGTGCCAGGAATCGACAGGGGGTGAACACTGAAGCTTTCTTT. Encoded protein: CARNRQGVNTEAFF.

The rearrangement uses TRBV2 and TRBJ1-2; D might be TRBD1 (6 bases). V lost 0 bases to trimming and J lost 4 bases, with 21 bases between them. This CDR3 region has 18 residues. Germline V lookup: CDR1 SNHLY, CDR2 FYNNEI. CDR3 sequence: CASSEAPRTQGVGYGYTF. In nucleotides, the CDR3 is TGTGCCAGCAGTGAAGCTCCCCGAACACAGGGTGTAGGCTATGGCTACACCTTC.

This chain uses TRBV19 with TRBJ1-5; D may be TRBD1 (5 bases). Between the trimmed V and J ends, which lost 3 bases and 0 bases, there was a span of 21 bases. Germline CDR1 is LNHDA and CDR2 is SQIVND (reference sequence). The CDR3 loop spans 19 amino acids. DNA of the CDR3: TGTGCCAGTAGTATTCGGGAGGGGTCGTGGGCGTATAGCAATCAGCCCCAGCATTTT. It specifies CASSIREGSWAYSNQPQHF.

This chain links TRBV7-9 with TRBJ2-7, with D possibly being TRBD2 (5 bases). The germline gives CDR1 SEHNR, CDR2 FQNEAQ (reference sequence). CDR3 length: 12 residues. Trimming took off 5 bases at V and 2 bases at J, with 7 bases between the two ends. The CDR3 region is CASSPGTYEQYF. Here the CDR3 DNA reads TGTGCCAGCAGCCCGGGGACCTACGAGCAGTACTTC.

This clone appeared a few times. The rearrangement links TRBV6-6 to TRBJ2-7; D may be TRBD2 (6 bases). V lost 6 bases and J 5 bases, leaving 20 bases between the germline ends. This CDR3 region has 15 residues. Germline V gives CDR1 MNHNY, CDR2 SVGAGI (reference sequence). For the CDR3, the DNA is TGTGCCAGCAGCCCCCGAAGAAACGGGGGTCACGAGCAGTACTTC. Its protein product is CASSPRRNGGHEQYF.